This TCR beta chain was identified in a study of shared clonotypes between healthy human individuals. The study separated CD4+ cells into CD45RA+ naive and CD45RA-negative memory subsets. This clone was detected only a few times. What it binds is not known. Study results and caveats: Blood alone was sampled, and tissue repertoires likely differ.

V trimming: 2 bases; J trimming: 8 bases; junction bases outside the gene matches: 2. The CDR3 has 15 amino acids. CDR1 and CDR2 from the germline V gene are MNHEY and SVGAGI. Some clones are missing from TCRdb's copy, which holds only in-frame ones; the method was immunoSEQ multiplex PCR. Seen here are 730,000 or so clones, less than 80% observed once, and the top ten hold less than 2%. The V and J genes are TRBV6-5 and TRBJ2-1; 14 bases fit TRBD2. The receptor comes from a woman aged 25 to 45 in good health. The sequencing input was memory CD4+ T cells sorted from blood. The subset: CD45RA-negative fraction. The DNA of the CDR3 is TGTGCCAGCAGTTACGGGACTAGCGGGAGCTATGAGCAGTTCTTC. This translates into CASSYGTSGSYEQFF.